What follows are 14 T cell receptor beta chains derived from one specimen sequenced in a study of chemoradiotherapy in HPV16-positive cancers. Data came from immunoSEQ multiplex PCR; TCRdb stores just in-frame clones and leaves some out. The data contain some 3,100 clones, around 90% of them singletons. Specimen: tumor tissue, collected from a patient who underwent chemoradiotherapy. These TCRs come from a human donor with HPV-associated anogenital cancer.

The chain links TRBV11-2 to TRBJ1-1; D uncertain. The germline gives CDR1 SGHAT, CDR2 FQNNGV. The CDR3 has 14 residues. V shed 0 bases and J shed 6 bases, with 11 bases lying between them. The DNA for the CDR3 is TGTGCCAGCAGCTTAGACCCGGGCACCTCTGAAGCTTTCTTT. Residues: CASSLDPGTSEAFF.

V is TRBV13 and J is TRBJ2-7; TRBD2 matches 13 bases. CDR1 is PRHDT, CDR2 FYEKMQ, per germline (reference sequence). V shed 1 base and J 2 bases; nucleotides not matched to a gene: 2. There are 16 residues in the CDR3. The CDR3 sequence: CASSLEGLAGAYEQYF. The CDR3 nucleotides are TGTGCCAGCAGCTTAGAAGGACTAGCGGGGGCCTACGAGCAGTACTTC.

This chain joins TRBV10-3 and TRBJ2-1, with 12 bases identical to TRBD2. J gave up 6 bases and V 5 bases, and 5 bases lay outside the gene matches. The CDR3 is 15 residues long. Germline V gene data show CDR1 as ENHRY and CDR2 as SYGVKD. DNA of the CDR3: TGTGCCATCAGTCCTAGCGGGGGGGCGGGCAATGAGCAGTTCTTC. This translates into CAISPSGGAGNEQFF.

The V call is TRBV7-2, the J call TRBJ1-2; 10 positions agree with TRBD1. V gave up 0 bases and J gave up 5 bases; unmatched junction bases: 6. This CDR3 is 16 amino acids long. The germline CDR1 and CDR2 sequences are SGHTA and FQGNSA. CDR3 in amino acids: CASSLARQGQGYGYTF. The CDR3 DNA is TGTGCCAGCAGCTTAGCGAGACAGGGACAGGGGTATGGCTACACCTTC. Full variable domain (rest looked up from reference TRBV7-2 and TRBJ1-2): GAGVSQSPSNKVTEKGKDVELRCDPISGHTALYWYRQSLGQGLEFLIYFQGNSAPDKSGLPSDRFSAERTGGSVSTLTIQRTQQEDSAVYLCASSLARQGQGYGYTFGSGTRLTVV.

This chain links TRBV11-2 with TRBJ1-3, with a possible D match to TRBD1 (6 bases). This CDR3 spans 12 amino acids. V lost 3 bases and J 10 bases, leaving 10 bases between the germline ends. Germline CDR1 is SGHAT and CDR2 is FQNNGV. CDR3 nucleotides: TGTGCCAGCAGCTTTAAGGGGGTTACCATATATTTT. Protein: CASSFKGVTIYF.

V is TRBV6-1 and J is TRBJ2-3, with D possibly called TRBD1 or TRBD2 (5 bases each). V was pared by 3 bases and J by 6 bases, with 10 bases between. CDR1 is MNHNS and CDR2 is SASEGT in the germline V gene. The CDR3 runs 13 residues. The CDR3 sequence is CASSEGVRDTQYF. The CDR3 DNA reads TGTGCCAGCAGTGAGGGGGTCCGGGATACGCAGTATTTT.

The rearrangement joins TRBV4-2 to TRBJ2-7; no firm D call. Germline CDR1 is LGHNA and CDR2 is YNFKEQ. V lost 1 base, J lost 5 bases, and 15 bases lay in between. The CDR3 has 15 residues. The CDR3 DNA follows: TGTGCCAGCAGCCAAGTCCCCGAGGTCCAGAACGAGCAGTACGTC. Amino acid sequence: CASSQVPEVQNEQYV.

The gene calls are TRBV19 and TRBJ1-1; D call uncertain. There are 13 residues in the CDR3. V lost 5 bases and J 0 bases, leaving 7 bases between the germline ends. CDR1 is LNHDA, CDR2 SQIVND, per germline (reference sequence). CDR3 protein: CASSWEMNTEAFF. In DNA form, the CDR3 reads TGTGCCAGTAGTTGGGAGATGAACACTGAAGCTTTCTTT.

The chain combines TRBV2 with TRBJ2-5; D ambiguous. The CDR3 has 14 amino acids. V lost 5 bases and J lost 4, with 14 bases in between. Germline CDR1 reads SNHLY; CDR2 reads FYNNEI. CDR3 nucleotides: TGTGCCAGCAGTCTACCGGTTTATGGAGAGACCCAGTACTTC. It is translated as CASSLPVYGETQYF.

J is TRBJ1-1 and V is TRBV5-5, with D perhaps matching TRBD1 (6 bases). This CDR3 is 15 amino acids long. The V gene lost 1 base and the J gene lost 4 bases, with 14 bases spanning the gap. Per germline, CDR1 SGHKS and CDR2 YYEKEE (reference sequence). CDR3 amino acids: CASSLWGQVGTEAFF. The CDR3 nucleotides read TGTGCCAGCAGCTTGTGGGGGCAAGTCGGCACTGAAGCTTTCTTT.

The chain employs TRBV6-6 and TRBJ1-5, with 7 positions matching TRBD1. V dropped 8 bases and J dropped 3; count of bases not matched to a gene: 4. Germline CDR1 is MNHNY and CDR2 is SVGAGI (reference sequence). The CDR3 extends over 13 amino acids. CDR3 sequence reads: CASVQGVNQPQHF. DNA of the CDR3: TGTGCCAGCGTCCAGGGGGTCAATCAGCCCCAGCATTTT.

The chain couples TRBV6-5 to TRBJ1-1, with a tentative D call TRBD1 (5 bases). CDR1 and CDR2 (germline): MNHEY, SVGAGI. The V end was cut by 6 bases, the J end by 4 bases, with 12 bases between. CDR3 size: 13 residues. The CDR3 sequence is CASRLRDGTEAFF. The CDR3 bases are TGTGCCAGCAGATTGAGGGACGGCACTGAAGCTTTCTTT.

The chain employs TRBV18 and TRBJ2-5; D may be TRBD1 or TRBD2 (6 bases each). The germline V and J ends were trimmed by 6 bases and 1 base, with 9 bases remaining between them. The CDR3 runs to 13 residues. Germline CDR1 reads KGHSH; CDR2 reads LQKENI. CDR3 sequence (DNA): TGTGCCAGCTCGAAGGGGGGCCAAGAGACCCAGTACTTC. Its translation: CASSKGGQETQYF.

V is TRBV9 and J is TRBJ1-1; the D gene is possibly TRBD1 (6 bases). CDR3 length equals 13 residues. Per germline, CDR1 SGDLS and CDR2 YYNGEE. V was cut by 3 bases and J by 3 bases, with 9 bases left in between. The CDR3 coding sequence is TGTGCCAGCAGCGCGGACAGTTACACTGAAGCTTTCTTT. Protein sequence: CASSADSYTEAFF.